Shown below are 20 T cell receptor beta chains from a single sample sequenced in a study of blood T cell repertoires in COVID-19. The method was immunoSEQ multiplex PCR; TCRdb's version includes in-frame clones alone and lacks a portion of them. Of about 55,000 clones in the sample, about 85% were seen once. The sample taken for sequencing was peripheral blood. The receptors were gathered from a human donor in a cohort sampled during active COVID-19.

The rearrangement uses TRBV7-2 and TRBJ2-1; 9 bases match TRBD2. J gave up 10 bases and V 0 bases, and 10 bases lay outside the gene matches. Looked up from germline, CDR1 is SGHTA and CDR2 is FQGNSA. The CDR3 extends over 16 amino acids. The CDR3 loop is CASSLALAGTVDEQFF. For the CDR3, the DNA is TGTGCCAGCAGCTTAGCTCTAGCGGGGACGGTCGACGAGCAGTTCTTC.

The chain recombines TRBV5-4 with TRBJ1-1, with 9 bases that match TRBD1. Trimming cost V 4 bases and J 1 base; bases outside gene matches: 8. The germline V gene has CDR1 SGHNT and CDR2 YYREEE (reference sequence). The CDR3 runs to 16 residues. CDR3: CASSPGGQGENTEAFF. The CDR3 nucleotides are TGTGCCAGCAGCCCGGGGGGACAGGGAGAGAACACTGAAGCTTTCTTT. Full variable domain (missing parts from reference TRBV5-4 and TRBJ1-1): ETGVTQSPTHLIKTRGQQVTLRCSSQSGHNTVSWYQQALGQGPQFIFQYYREEENGRGNFPPRFSGLQFPNYSSELNVNALELDDSALYLCASSPGGQGENTEAFFGQGTRLTVV.

The V and J genes are TRBV6-5 and TRBJ1-4; a weak D match, TRBD1 (5 bases). Trimming removed 4 bases from V and 9 bases from J, with 12 bases in between. This CDR3 is built from 13 residues. Germline CDR1 reads MNHEY; CDR2 reads SVGAGI. The CDR3 region is CASSLDIQQKLFF. The CDR3 nucleotides are TGTGCCAGCAGTTTGGACATCCAACAAAAACTGTTTTTT.

The chain recombines TRBV7-8 with TRBJ2-7; D gene uncertain. V was clipped by 5 bases and J by 0 bases, with 14 bases between them. Germline CDR1 SGHVS, CDR2 FQNEAQ. This CDR3 spans 15 amino acids. This chain's CDR3 is CASSPRPASSYEQYF. The CDR3 DNA follows: TGTGCCAGCAGCCCCCGCCCCGCCAGCTCCTACGAGCAGTACTTC.

The rearrangement links TRBV18 to TRBJ1-2, with 10 bases lining up with TRBD1. This CDR3 has 15 residues. The trim removed 3 bases at V and 0 bases at J, leaving 1 base unmatched. Germline V lookup: CDR1 KGHSH, CDR2 LQKENI. The CDR3 is CASSPGTGANYGYTF. In nucleotides, the CDR3 is TGTGCCAGCTCACCCGGGACAGGGGCTAACTATGGCTACACCTTC. Together with reference TRBV18 and TRBJ1-2, the CDR3 gives the full variable domain: NAGVMQNPRHLVRRRGQEARLRCSPMKGHSHVYWYRQLPEEGLKFMVYLQKENIIDESGMPKERFSAEFPKEGPSILRIQQVVRGDSAAYFCASSPGTGANYGYTFGSGTRLTVV.

Only one count was recorded for this clone. The chain recombines TRBV6-5 with TRBJ2-7; D gene uncertain. Germline V CDR1 and CDR2: MNHEY, SVGAGI. V shed 6 bases and J shed 2 bases, with 8 bases lying between them. CDR3 length: 12 amino acids. The CDR3 spells CASRTVTYEQYF. DNA of the CDR3: TGTGCCAGCAGAACGGTAACCTACGAGCAGTACTTC.

V usage is TRBV5-1 and J usage is TRBJ2-3; tentative D call: TRBD2 (5 bases). The V gene's germline CDR1 is SGHRS and CDR2 YFSETQ. The CDR3 extends over 14 amino acids. The germline V and J ends were trimmed by 9 bases and 2 bases, with 16 bases remaining between them. CDR3 coding DNA: TGCGCCACCAGACCCGGGGAGCTCACAGATACGCAGTATTTT. It encodes CATRPGELTDTQYF.

The V call is TRBV19, the J call TRBJ2-7; TRBD2 agrees at 7 bases. Trimming at V came to 0 bases and at J to 6 bases, leaving 2 bases not matched to a gene. The CDR3 runs 13 residues. Per the germline V gene, CDR1 is LNHDA and CDR2 is SQIVND (reference sequence). The CDR3 loop reads CASSIEGRAEQYF. The CDR3 coding sequence is TGTGCCAGTAGTATAGAAGGGAGGGCCGAGCAGTACTTC.

V usage is TRBV5-1 and J usage is TRBJ2-7, with a possible D match to TRBD1 (7 bases). This CDR3 region has 14 residues. The germline V gene has CDR1 SGHRS and CDR2 YFSETQ. V was clipped by 5 bases and J by 2 bases, with 14 bases between them. In DNA, the CDR3 is TGCGCCAGCAGGGAGGGACAGTCTCCCTACGAGCAGTACTTC. It codes for CASREGQSPYEQYF.

The chain is built from TRBV6-4 and TRBJ2-3; 11 nucleotides agree with TRBD1. V gave up 6 bases and J gave up 0 bases; unmatched junction bases: 14. Germline CDR1 is MRHNA and CDR2 is SNTAGT. The CDR3 is 19 residues long. CDR3 bases: TGTGCCAGCAGCGTTTGGGGACAGGGGGACATAACTAGCACAGATACGCAGTATTTT. It specifies CASSVWGQGDITSTDTQYF.

The rearrangement links TRBV5-4 to TRBJ1-2, with 7 bases aligning to TRBD1. The trim removed 0 bases at V and 4 bases at J, leaving 6 bases unmatched. This CDR3 has 15 residues. CDR1 is SGHNT, CDR2 YYREEE, per germline (reference sequence). CDR3 DNA: TGTGCCAGCAGCTTGGGACAGGGACCCGTCTATGGCTACACCTTC. As protein: CASSLGQGPVYGYTF.

The table lists this clone with a count of one. The chain employs TRBV15 and TRBJ2-1; D uncertain. The germline V gene encodes CDR1 LNHNV and CDR2 YYDKDF (reference sequence). The length of the CDR3 is 16 residues. V was pared by 4 bases and J by 5 bases, with 18 bases between. CDR3 sequence: CATSIEAAGWNNEQFF. DNA of the CDR3: TGTGCCACCAGCATAGAAGCCGCCGGGTGGAACAATGAGCAGTTCTTC.

This clone was seen only once. The same CDR3 also results from other DNA sequences found in this sample. This sequence joins TRBV5-1 and TRBJ1-2; D not resolved. This CDR3 is 12 amino acids long. Germline CDR1 SGHRS, CDR2 YFSETQ. Deletions cut 0 bases from V and 4 bases from J, with 4 bases between. CDR3 amino acids: CASSLDSYGYTF. In nucleotides, the CDR3 is TGCGCCAGCAGCTTGGACAGCTATGGCTACACCTTC.

The CDR3 loop reads CASSSLGTGHSGNTIYF. DNA for the CDR3: TGTGCCAGCAGCTCCCTAGGGACAGGTCACTCTGGAAACACCATATATTTT. The chain combines TRBV2 with TRBJ1-3; 8 bases are a match to TRBD1. Germline V lookup: CDR1 SNHLY, CDR2 FYNNEI. The CDR3 covers 17 residues. The J segment lost 0 bases and the V segment lost 6 bases, leaving 10 bases of the junction unmatched.

This chain joins TRBV9 and TRBJ1-1, with TRBD1 identical over 8 bases. J gave up 6 bases and V 3 bases, and 13 bases lay outside the gene matches. From germline, CDR1 is SGDLS and CDR2 YYNGEE. The CDR3 sequence is 16 residues long. CDR3 sequence reads: CASSAPRAGGVAEAFF. The DNA for the CDR3 is TGTGCCAGCAGCGCCCCCCGGGCAGGGGGCGTCGCTGAAGCTTTCTTT. The whole variable domain, remainder taken from reference TRBV9 and TRBJ1-1, is DSGVTQTPKHLITATGQRVTLRCSPRSGDLSVYWYQQSLDQGLQFLIQYYNGEERAKGNILERFSAQQFPDLHSELNLSSLELGDSALYFCASSAPRAGGVAEAFFGQGTRLTVV.

The chain joins TRBV24-1 to TRBJ1-2; 7 bases align to TRBD1. This CDR3 comprises 14 residues. V was clipped by 0 bases and J by 6 bases; unmatched bases: 3. Per the germline V gene, CDR1 is KGHDR and CDR2 is SFDVKD. CDR3 region: CATSDLGTADGYTF. CDR3 in DNA: TGTGCCACCAGTGATTTGGGGACAGCCGATGGCTACACCTTC.

The CDR3 DNA sequence: TGTGCCAGCACCCGCAGGGTGAACACTGAAGCTTTCTTT. Translation: CASTRRVNTEAFF. This chain links TRBV2 with TRBJ1-1; D possibly corresponds to TRBD1 (5 bases). Trimming removed 7 bases from V and 0 bases from J, with 9 bases in between. Germline-derived CDR1 and CDR2 are SNHLY and FYNNEI. The CDR3 is made up of 13 amino acids. Combining the CDR3 with reference TRBV2 and TRBJ1-1 gives the whole variable domain EPEVTQTPSHQVTQMGQEVILRCVPISNHLYFYWYRQILGQKVEFLVSFYNNEISEKSEIFDDQFSVERPDGSNFTLKIRSTKLEDSAMYFCASTRRVNTEAFFGQGTRLTVV.

This chain connects TRBV29-1 to TRBJ1-2; D remains unclear. The germline V gene encodes CDR1 SQVTM and CDR2 ANQGSEA. Trimming removed 4 bases from V and 2 bases from J, with 11 bases in between. The CDR3 is 13 amino acids. In nucleotides, the CDR3 is TGCAGCGTTGCCATCTTCCTAAACTATGGCTACACCTTC. It translates to CSVAIFLNYGYTF. The variable domain in full, with the rest retrieved from reference TRBV29-1 and TRBJ1-2, is SAVISQKPSRDICQRGTSLTIQCQVDSQVTMMFWYRQQPGQSLTLIATANQGSEATYESGFVIDKFPISRPNLTFSTLTVSNMSPEDSSIYLCSVAIFLNYGYTFGSGTRLTVV.

The V call is TRBV6-2 or TRBV6-3, the J call TRBJ1-5, with D perhaps TRBD1 (5 bases). Germline CDR1 MNHEY, CDR2 SVGEGT. Trimming removed 2 bases at V and 4 bases at J, with 12 bases between. The CDR3 is made up of 15 amino acids. CDR3 DNA sequence: TGTGCCAGCAGTTACCCTGACAGCCTAAATCAGCCCCAGCATTTT. This sequence encodes CASSYPDSLNQPQHF.

The chain has TRBV7-9 and TRBJ1-2; D gene unclear. V was trimmed by 5 bases and J by 5 bases, leaving 18 bases between them. Germline assignment: CDR1 SEHNR and CDR2 FQNEAQ (reference sequence). This CDR3 is 15 amino acids long. This CDR3 reads CASSLSGEKLYGYTF. In DNA, the CDR3 is TGTGCCAGCAGCCTTAGTGGGGAGAAGCTATATGGCTACACCTTC.